The T cell receptor beta chain described here comes from a study of T cell responses to AZD1222 COVID-19 vaccine. The overall study: Second doses at about 4 or about 12 weeks were pooled. Whole-study findings and limits: Dominant CD4 TCR responses targeted spike regions 160-218 and 743-854. White British people made up most donors, females outnumbered males, and clonal diversity was possibly underestimated. Reportedly, nearly half the spike-specific TCRs target unmutated variant regions.

V lost 1 base and J lost 10; bases outside the gene matches: 7. The germline CDR1 and CDR2 sequences are MGHRA and YSYEKL. CDR3 size: 16 residues. Data came from immunoSEQ multiplex PCR; TCRdb stores just in-frame clones and leaves some out. This table has 130,000 or so clones, around nine tenths appearing once. As for this clone: The antigen is unknown.

The V and J genes are TRBV4-1 and TRBJ1-4; 12 bases line up with TRBD1. The TCR comes from an adult in good health. Here the sequenced sample was peripheral blood, taken on day 0 of AZD1222 vaccination. The CDR3 DNA follows: TGCGCCAGCAGCCAAGGTGGGGGACAGGGGGCCGCAAAACTGTTTTTT. It encodes CASSQGGGQGAAKLFF.